The clone carrying this T cell receptor (beta chain) occurred many times. Each patient came to thyroid surgery without any prior treatment (of any kind). Trimming took 3 bases from V and 4 from J, leaving 25 bases between them. The CDR3 sequence is 18 residues long. Germline V gives CDR1 LGHNA, CDR2 YSLEER. The data were obtained in a study of metastatic and nonmetastatic thyroid tumors. Original processing methods: Building a distant-metastasis classifier for papillary thyroid cancer drew on CDR3 differences across clinicopathological groups. TCRdb re-clonotyped the PCR reads via MiXCR. The V and J calls come from TCRdb's annotation, not from the publication. The data contain roughly 25,000 clones, under 15% of them singletons.

The receptor was derived from a female donor with papillary thyroid cancer or a benign thyroid nodule (not recorded which). Some clones in this sample may be carry-over from other donors' samples. The rearrangement joins TRBV4-3 to TRBJ2-7; D is tentatively TRBD1 or TRBD2 (5 bases each). Sequenced sample: blood. The chain's CDR3 is CASSHLGALGTPSYEQYF. CDR3 nucleotides: TGCGCCAGCAGCCATCTAGGGGCTCTGGGGACCCCATCGTACGAGCAGTACTTC.